The following is a T cell receptor beta chain sequence with its context. What this receptor recognizes is not known. No much larger clone exists at a distance of one base, and base qualities are not known. Whole blood was collected in K2EDTA tubes by collaborating institutions according to the institutions' own protocols. For TCRbeta analysis, collaborators shipped samples as frozen whole blood, isolated PBMCs, or DNA extracted from either of those sample types. These data originate in a study of blood T cell repertoires in COVID-19 (dated by TCRdb to the early 2020s). About the study as a whole: Samples from collaborators originated in the United States, Italy and Spain and spanned both the acute and convalescent phases of COVID-19. The prospective study material was composed of cDNA or gDNA derived from T cells, B-cell-depleted T cells, or PBMCs. The dataset comprised deeply sampled blood TCRbeta repertoires from subjects exposed to, actively infected with, or recovered from COVID-19. The repertoires were made available in a free public database intended to serve as a resource for research on the immune response to SARS-CoV-2. The samples were drawn from two sources: the first 160 participants of the ongoing ImmuneRACE study, and over 1,000 subjects contributed by 6 global collaborators. Sample metadata almost always included a de-identified subject ID, COVID-19 status, age in years and sex. Where HLA class I and class II types were available, the types were taken from metadata supplied by the sample provider, not from assay-based typing.

CDR1 and CDR2 are drawn from the germline V gene: MRHNA, SNTAGT. Cut back by 5 bases and 7 bases, the V and J ends lie 11 bases apart. The CDR3 has 13 amino acids, counting the end cysteine and phenylalanine. The only DNA kept is the CDR3, 39 bases in frame from the first base. Here is what the overall study found, with its caveats: Clinical and demographic metadata were provided uncurated, with the amount varying by source and participant.

TCRbeta CDR3 regions were amplified from genomic DNA by means of the immunoSEQ Assay, a bias-controlled multiplex PCR. The original methods were these. Within the assay, amplification of reference gene primers was used to estimate how many nucleated cells each sample contained. Sequence reads were collapsed and filtered to measure the absolute abundance of every unique TCRbeta CDR3 rearrangement. Productive Simpson clonality was computed per sample as the square root of Simpson's diversity index over productive rearrangements. The clones in this table, taken by TCRdb from immuneACCESS, are in-frame only. Not every clone is retained; where verified, under half of the shortfall comes from an unresolved V gene, and the cause of the rest is unknown. V, J and clone size derive from that table, while D and trimming were established from the DNA sequence. The sample contains 200,000 to 250,000 clones, 89% of them found a single time. The ten largest make up about 5% of the sample.

This TCR came from a woman in her 40s with acute or convalescent COVID-19. The receptor chain draws on TRBV6-4 and TRBJ2-2, with the D gene call left open. The material sequenced was peripheral blood. The CDR3: CASSRFSNGELFF. The sequenced DNA: TGTGCCAGCAGTAGGTTTAGCAACGGGGAGCTGTTTTTT.